This is a list of T cell receptor beta chains from one sample in a study of cytomegalovirus exposure and HLA in healthy donors. This table comes from immunoSEQ multiplex PCR, and its TCRdb copy is limited to in-frame clones, with some not included. The sample contains about 200,000 clones, approximately 80% of which appear only once. What was sequenced was PBMCs. These receptors were obtained from a young woman in good health and CMV-seropositive. The CDR3 runs from the conserved cysteine through the conserved F or W. A D gene is named only where the DNA matches it firmly. Expanded clones get a size class; other rows say once, few or many, or leave the size out.

>TRBV6-5|few|.|TRBJ2-7
TGTGCCAGCAGTACCCCAGGACTCAACCTGCAGTACTTC
CASSTPGLNLQYF
>TRBV7-9|.|.|TRBJ2-7
TGTGCCAGCAGCTACGGGGTGGGCGAGCAGTACTTC
CASSYGVGEQYF
>TRBV28|.|.|TRBJ1-2
TGTGCCAGCAGTTTACAGGCCGCCCCCTATGGCTACACCTTC
CASSLQAAPYGYTF
>TRBV19|.|TRBD2|TRBJ2-2
TGTGCCAGTAGTTCGCGACTAGCGGGGGAGAACACCGGGGAGCTGTTTTTT
CASSSRLAGENTGELFF
>TRBV20-1|.|.|TRBJ2-7
TGCAGTGCCCTGGGCCCCTACGAGCAGTACTTC
CSALGPYEQYF
>TRBV27|.|TRBD2|TRBJ2-3
TGTGCCAGCAGTTTCCGGACTAGCGGGAGGTCGGCCGCAGATACGCAGTATTTT
CASSFRTSGRSAADTQYF
>TRBV5-4|.|TRBD1|TRBJ2-3
TGTGCCAGCAGCTTGGGGGACTCCGGGACAGGTGGCCATACGCAGTATTTT
CASSLGDSGTGGHTQYF
>TRBV18|.|TRBD1|TRBJ2-1
TGTGCCAGCTCACCATCCGGGACAGGGGCCAATGAGCAGTTCTTC
CASSPSGTGANEQFF
>TRBV15|.|.|TRBJ1-2
TGTGCCACCAGCCCCCTGACAATTAACTATGGCTACACCTTC
CATSPLTINYGYTF
>TRBV11-2|.|TRBD1|TRBJ1-2
TGTGCCAGCAGCTTTCACACAGGGGGCGATGGCTACACCTTC
CASSFHTGGDGYTF
>TRBV2|.|.|TRBJ2-2
TGTGCCAGCATAAAGGAGTCGGGCACCGGGGAGCTGTTTTTT
CASIKESGTGELFF
>TRBV4-1|.|.|TRBJ2-2
TGCGCCAGCAGCCTAAGCACTGTAACCGGGGAGCTGTTTTTT
CASSLSTVTGELFF
>TRBV27|few|.|TRBJ1-1
TGTGCCAGCAGTTTATCCCAGTATTTGAACACTGAAGCTTTCTTT
CASSLSQYLNTEAFF
>TRBV6-1|.|.|TRBJ1-1
TGTGCCAGCCAACAGGGCACAGCTTTCTTT
CASQQGTAFF
>TRBV10-3|.|TRBD1|TRBJ2-7
TGTGCCACCGCCGGGACAGGCGAATACGAGCAGTACTTC
CATAGTGEYEQYF
>TRBV11-1|.|TRBD2|TRBJ2-7
TGTGCCAGCAGCTCCCCGGGACTAGCGGGCTCCTACGAGCAGTACTTC
CASSSPGLAGSYEQYF
>TRBV19|.|TRBD2|TRBJ2-1
TGTGCCAGTAGGGGGAAAGTAAGGGGACTAGCGGGTTACAATGAGCAGTTCTTC
CASRGKVRGLAGYNEQFF
>TRBV6-5|once|.|TRBJ2-2
TGTGCCAGCAGTTACTCGACAGTCGGGGAGCTGTTTTTT
CASSYSTVGELFF
>TRBV28|.|TRBD1|TRBJ1-5
TGTGCCAGCAGACAGACAGGGGACAGTCAGCCCCAGCATTTT
CASRQTGDSQPQHF
>TRBV18|few|.|TRBJ2-2
TGTGCCAGCTCAGCGGGACCGGCCGCGAACACCGGGGAGCTGTTTTTT
CASSAGPAANTGELFF
>TRBV9|once|TRBD1|TRBJ2-7
TGTGCCAGCAGCGTGGACCCGACAGGGACCTACGAGCAGTACTTC
CASSVDPTGTYEQYF
>TRBV7-3|.|.|TRBJ1-1
TGTGCCAGCAGCTCCCCCGGGAGTCCAAAAGAAGCTTTCTTT
CASSSPGSPKEAFF
>TRBV7-9|.|TRBD1|TRBJ2-3
TGTGCCAGCAGCTTGGACAGGGGCACAGATACGCAGTATTTT
CASSLDRGTDTQYF
>TRBV29-1|.|TRBD1|TRBJ2-2
TGCAGCGTAACAAAAACCGGGACAGGGTCATCGGGGGAGCTGTTTTTT
CSVTKTGTGSSGELFF
>TRBV12-5|.|TRBD2|TRBJ2-1
TGTGCTAGTGGTTTGGGTCCCCGGACTAGCCGTATCGATGAGCAGTTCTTC
CASGLGPRTSRIDEQFF
>TRBV6-4|few|TRBD2|TRBJ2-1
TGTGCCAGCAAGCGGGAGGTCGGTTCGGATGAGCAGTTCTTC
CASKREVGSDEQFF
>TRBV29-1|.|.|TRBJ2-2
TGCAGCGTTGAAGAAGCGACAGGCCCGAACACCGGGGAGCTGTTTTTT
CSVEEATGPNTGELFF
>TRBV2|.|.|TRBJ1-5
TGTGCCAGCAGTGAAGTGCGTAGCAATCAGCCCCAGCATTTT
CASSEVRSNQPQHF
>TRBV27|.|.|TRBJ2-2
TGTGCCAGCAGGCCGCGGAGGGACCGGGACGGGATATACACCGGGGAGCTGTTTTTT
CASRPRRDRDGIYTGELFF
>TRBV27|.|TRBD1|TRBJ1-4
TGTGCCAGCAGCCAGGGGGCCGTTAATGAAAAACTGTTTTTT
CASSQGAVNEKLFF
>TRBV15|once|TRBD1|TRBJ2-7
TGTGCCACCAGCAGAGATAGGACAGGTGGTGTCAACGAGCAGTACTTC
CATSRDRTGGVNEQYF
>TRBV2|.|.|TRBJ2-7
TGTGCCAGCGGCGGGGGACAGGCCACCTACGAGCAGTACTTC
CASGGGQATYEQYF
>TRBV15|.|TRBD2|TRBJ2-1
TGTGCCACCAGCACGACTAGCGGGATCTATGAGCAGTTCTTC
CATSTTSGIYEQFF
>TRBV27|.|.|TRBJ1-1
TGTGCCAGCAGTCCAACAACGGAGGGGTTCTCCCCCTACACTGAAGCTTTCTTT
CASSPTTEGFSPYTEAFF
>TRBV30|.|TRBD1|TRBJ2-3
TGTGCCTGGAGGTGGACAGGGAGCACAGATACGCAGTATTTT
CAWRWTGSTDTQYF
>TRBV7-9|once|.|TRBJ2-1
TGTGCCAGCAGCTTAGTCTCTAGCTCTATCCCCCTCTTTGAGAATGAGCAGTTCTTC
CASSLVSSSIPLFENEQFF
>TRBV2|.|.|TRBJ2-7
TGTGCCAGCTCCTACCCCAGGGAACCCTACGAGCAGTACTTC
CASSYPREPYEQYF
>TRBV7-6|.|TRBD2|TRBJ2-2
TGTGCCAGCAGCATTCGACTAGCGGCGAACACCGGGGAGCTGTTTTTT
CASSIRLAANTGELFF
>TRBV5-6|.|.|TRBJ1-1
TGTGCCAGCAGCTTGGCGCGGGGATCGATGGCTTTCTTT
CASSLARGSMAFF
>TRBV29-1|few|.|TRBJ2-5
TGCAGGGGGGATAGCGGTCAAGAGACCCAGTACTTC
CRGDSGQETQYF
>TRBV6-1|.|TRBD1|TRBJ2-7
TGTGCCAGCAGTGAGACAGGGACATTCTACGAGCAGTACTTC
CASSETGTFYEQYF
>TRBV4-1|.|TRBD2|TRBJ2-7
TGCGCCAGCAGCCAAGATTGGCCTAGCGGGAGTTACGAGCAGTACTTC
CASSQDWPSGSYEQYF
>TRBV7-9|.|.|TRBJ1-4
TGTGCCAGCAGCTTTTCGAGAAATGAAAAACTGTTTTTT
CASSFSRNEKLFF
>TRBV27|.|TRBD2|TRBJ2-3
TGTGCCAGCAGTCCTAGCGGGAGGAATACGCAGTATTTT
CASSPSGRNTQYF
>TRBV12-5|.|.|TRBJ2-2
TGTGCTAGTGGTTTGGTACTGGGCACAGGGGAGCTGTTTTTT
CASGLVLGTGELFF
>TRBV5-1|.|TRBD1|TRBJ1-1
TGCGCCAGCAGCTTGGCCGGGACAGCAAACACTGAAGCTTTCTTT
CASSLAGTANTEAFF
>TRBV28|few|.|TRBJ2-7
TGTGCCAGCAGCCCTCCCAGCGTATACGAGCAGTACTTC
CASSPPSVYEQYF
>TRBV11-1|.|.|TRBJ2-1
TGTGCCAGCAGCGTTCCGAAGGGGACAGAGCAGTTCTTC
CASSVPKGTEQFF
>TRBV4-1|.|.|TRBJ1-1
TGCGCCAGCAGCCACGTACAGGGATGGGGAAGCACTGAAGCTTTCTTT
CASSHVQGWGSTEAFF
>TRBV5-6|.|TRBD2|TRBJ2-3
TGTGCCAGCAGCTCCCGAACTAGCGGGAGTGTCCCAGATACGCAGTATTTT
CASSSRTSGSVPDTQYF
>TRBV9|.|TRBD1|TRBJ1-2
TGTGCCAGCAGCCCGCGACAGGGATTATATGGCTACACCTTC
CASSPRQGLYGYTF
>TRBV5-1|.|TRBD2|TRBJ2-2
TGCGCCAGCAGCGAAGGACTAGCGGGAGGGGTCGGGGAGCTGTTTTTT
CASSEGLAGGVGELFF
>TRBV28|once|TRBD2|TRBJ2-7
TGTGCCAGCAAGACTAGCCCCTACGAGCAGTACTTC
CASKTSPYEQYF